Listed below are T cell receptor beta chains from one sample, sequenced in a study of tumor-infiltrating lymphocytes in primary liver carcinoma. TCRdb processed the multiplex PCR reads anew with MiXCR; each CDR3 protein has one entry. The data contain just over 300,000 distinct CDR3 sequences, around 50% of them singletons. The sequenced sample was peripheral blood. The receptors come from a woman aged 25 to 39 with primary liver carcinoma and hepatitis B virus infection. CDR3s include the opening cysteine and the closing phenylalanine or tryptophan. Each record gives: clone size, J gene, D gene, V gene, CDR3 DNA, CDR3 protein. D genes are given only for firm matches. Size values are once, few and many counts, or a class for expanded clones, and some rows have none.

few,TRBJ2-1,TRBD2,TRBV5-5,TGTGCCAGCAGCTTGGTGGGGACTAGCGTTGAGCAGTTCTTC,CASSLVGTSVEQFF
many,TRBJ2-1,-,TRBV11-2,TGTGCCAGCAGCTTATTAGGAGAGTCCCCCTACAATGAGCAGTTCTTC,CASSLLGESPYNEQFF
-,TRBJ2-2,-,TRBV27,TGTGCCAGCAGTACCGGACTTAACACCGGGGAGCTGTTTTTT,CASSTGLNTGELFF
-,TRBJ1-1,-,TRBV28,TGTGCCAGCGGTACAACTACCGGGACCAAAAGGGTGGCTTTCTTT,CASGTTTGTKRVAFF
-,TRBJ2-1,-,TRBV7-9,TGTGCCAGCAGCCCAGTCTCCTACAATGAGCAGTTCTTC,CASSPVSYNEQFF
-,TRBJ1-2,-,TRBV4-1,-,CASSQAVGTGYLNYGCTF
-,TRBJ1-6,-,TRBV5-6,TGTGCCAGCAGCGTCGGCCCCGTTGGGCTACATAATTCATCCCTCCACTTT,CASSVGPVGLHNSSLHF
-,TRBJ2-1,-,TRBV6-2/TRBV6-3,TGTGCCAGCAGTTACCGGCCACCCGGGTACAATGAGCAGTTCTTC,CASSYRPPGYNEQFF
-,TRBJ2-7,-,TRBV11-1,TGTGCCAGCAGCCTCGACGCGGGGGCAGGGACCTACGAGCAGTACTTC,CASSLDAGAGTYEQYF
-,TRBJ2-3,-,TRBV4-1,TGCGCCAGCAGCCAAGATGAGGAGATCGAGGATACGCAGTATTTT,CASSQDEEIEDTQYF
many,TRBJ2-5,-,TRBV12-3/TRBV12-4,TGTGCCAGCAGTTTAGGCCCCCCGTTAGGGAAAGAGACCCAGTACTTC,CASSLGPPLGKETQYF
once,TRBJ1-1,-,TRBV28,TGTGCCAGCAGCCTTTGGGGGCGGTACACTGAAGCTTTCTTT,CASSLWGRYTEAFF
many,TRBJ2-7,-,TRBV11-2,TGTGCCAGCAGCTTAGACCAGGCCCGCTACGAGCAGTACTTC,CASSLDQARYEQYF
once,TRBJ2-3,-,TRBV6-5,TGTGCCAGCAGTTCGACCTTTCAGGGGAGCACAGATACGCAGTATTTT,CASSSTFQGSTDTQYF
few,TRBJ1-2,-,TRBV6-1,TGTGCCAGCAGTCGACTGGCATCCTATGGCTACACCTTC,CASSRLASYGYTF
few,TRBJ1-2,-,TRBV12-3/TRBV12-4,TGTGCCAGCAGTTTCCGTCAGGGGCTGAACTATGGCTACACCTTC,CASSFRQGLNYGYTF
few,TRBJ2-5,TRBD1,TRBV28,TGTGCCAGGGGGGACAGAGCCGCGGAGACCCAGTACTTC,CARGDRAAETQYF
-,TRBJ2-2,-,TRBV6-1,TGTGCCGCGCGGAGGGGCACTAGGGAGCTGTTTTTT,CAARRGTRELFF
few,TRBJ2-1,-,TRBV6-1,TGTGCCAGCACTGAGGACTATAACGAGCAGTTCTTC,CASTEDYNEQFF
many,TRBJ2-7,TRBD2,TRBV29-1,TGCAGCGTCGCTACTAGCGGGAGAACCTACGAGCAGTACTTC,CSVATSGRTYEQYF
-,TRBJ2-2,-,TRBV11-2,TGTGACAGCAGCTTCAAGTACACCGAGGAGCTGTTTTTT,CDSSFKYTEELFF
-,TRBJ2-1,-,TRBV29-1,TGCAGCGTTCCTAGAGGGATGTACAATGAGCAGTTCTTC,CSVPRGMYNEQFF
-,TRBJ1-5,TRBD1,TRBV6-1,TGTGCCAGTCAGGGGGTGCGTAGCAATCAGCCCCAGCATTTT,CASQGVRSNQPQHF
-,TRBJ2-1,-,TRBV7-9,TGTGCCAGCAGCACCAGCTGCAGCTCCTACATTGAGCAGTTCTTC,CASSTSCSSYIEQFF
few,TRBJ2-5,TRBD2,TRBV5-6,TGTGCCAGCAGCTGGGGGAGGACTAGCAGGGTCGAGACCCAGTACTTC,CASSWGRTSRVETQYF